A selection of T cell receptor beta chains follows, all from one sample in a study of blood T cell repertoires in COVID-19. The table came from immunoSEQ multiplex PCR; TCRdb's copy has only in-frame clones and leaves some out. The sample records under 350,000 clones, 85% being singletons. Sequenced: peripheral blood. The source of these receptors is a human donor in a cohort sampled during active COVID-19. Each CDR3 is given with its conserved first and last residue. Each record gives: D gene, V gene, J gene, clone size, CDR3 protein, CDR3 DNA. The D gene is left open where the match is weak. Part of the rows lack a size; the others show once, few, many or a class for expanded clones.

>TRBD1|TRBV19|TRBJ2-6|NA
CASSDRGPGANVLTF
TGTGCCAGCTCAGACAGGGGGCCCGGGGCCAACGTCCTGACTTTC
>TRBD2|TRBV11-3|TRBJ2-7|NA
CASSLGTSGSSEQYF
TGTGCCAGCAGCTTAGGAACTAGCGGGAGTAGCGAGCAGTACTTC
>NA|TRBV20-1|TRBJ1-2|NA
CSAKNIGYTF
TGCAGTGCTAAAAACATTGGCTACACCTTC
>TRBD1|TRBV6-2/TRBV6-3|TRBJ2-2|NA
CASSMTGPGELFF
TGTGCCAGCAGTATGACAGGGCCCGGGGAGCTGTTTTTT
>NA|TRBV7-3|TRBJ1-1|NA
CASSLSPQQNTEAFF
TGTGCCAGCAGCTTATCCCCACAGCAGAACACTGAAGCTTTCTTT
>NA|TRBV28|TRBJ2-7|NA
CASSTTRWGPRYEQYF
TGTGCCAGCAGCACTACGCGTTGGGGGCCCCGCTACGAGCAGTACTTC
>NA|TRBV2|TRBJ1-1|many
CASTGQHEAFF
TGTGCCAGCACAGGACAGCATGAAGCTTTCTTT
>NA|TRBV2|TRBJ2-1|NA
CASSTKRSNEQFF
TGTGCCAGCAGCACGAAGCGGAGCAATGAGCAGTTCTTC
>NA|TRBV7-2|TRBJ1-2|NA
CASSLGGFYYGYTF
TGTGCCAGCAGCCTCGGGGGATTCTACTATGGCTACACCTTC
>TRBD1|TRBV10-3|TRBJ2-1|NA
CAISLGQGSSYNEQFF
TGTGCCATCAGTCTGGGACAGGGCAGCTCCTACAATGAGCAGTTCTTC
>NA|TRBV15|TRBJ2-5|NA
CATSRRTGQETQYF
TGTGCCACCAGCCGCCGAACAGGACAAGAGACCCAGTACTTC
>NA|TRBV11-2|TRBJ2-3|few
CASSLGATQYF
TGTGCCAGCAGCTTAGGGGCTACGCAGTATTTT
>TRBD2|TRBV19|TRBJ2-2|NA
CASSGLAANTGELFF
TGTGCCAGTTCGGGACTAGCGGCGAACACCGGGGAGCTGTTTTTT
>TRBD1|TRBV10-3|TRBJ1-5|few
CAISLTGGNQPQHF
TGTGCCATCAGCTTAACAGGGGGCAATCAGCCCCAGCATTTT
>TRBD2|TRBV4-1|TRBJ2-3|once
CASSPAAVLAGGPADTQYF
TGCGCCAGCAGCCCAGCAGCCGTCCTAGCGGGAGGGCCCGCAGATACGCAGTATTTT
>NA|TRBV4-3|TRBJ1-2|NA
CASSQRLRVWDGYTF
TGCGCCAGCAGCCAAAGGTTGAGGGTATGGGATGGCTACACCTTC
>TRBD1|TRBV2|TRBJ1-2|NA
CASSETTGGWGYGYTF
TGTGCCAGCAGTGAAACGACAGGGGGCTGGGGCTATGGCTACACCTTC
>NA|TRBV9|TRBJ1-4|few
CASSGGGSKSEKLFF
TGTGCCAGCAGCGGGGGAGGGAGTAAAAGTGAAAAACTGTTTTTT
>NA|TRBV29-1|TRBJ1-3|NA
CSVEDWTAFSGNTIYF
TGCAGCGTTGAAGACTGGACAGCCTTCTCTGGAAACACCATATATTTT
>NA|TRBV24-1|TRBJ2-1|NA
CATSDPQAGSYNEQFF
TGTGCCACCAGTGATCCACAAGCGGGTTCCTACAATGAGCAGTTCTTC
>NA|TRBV5-1|TRBJ2-6|NA
CASRPTGVLGHNVLTF
TGCGCCAGCCGTCCCACGGGGGTTCTAGGGCACAACGTCCTGACTTTC
>NA|TRBV19|TRBJ2-1|NA
CASTNRDYEQFF
TGTGCCAGTACCAACAGGGATTATGAGCAGTTCTTC
>NA|TRBV5-1|TRBJ2-5|few
CASSLGPSRGETQYF
TGCGCCAGCAGCTTGGGCCCTAGTCGAGGAGAGACCCAGTACTTC
>NA|TRBV5-4|TRBJ1-1|NA
CASSLAGSSAEAFF
TGTGCCAGCAGCTTGGCGGGGTCCTCGGCTGAAGCTTTCTTT
>TRBD2|TRBV19|TRBJ2-7|NA
CASSFRGEGSEQYF
TGTGCCAGTAGTTTCCGGGGGGAAGGGAGCGAGCAGTACTTC
>NA|TRBV7-2|TRBJ2-2|few
CASSARSTGELFF
TGTGCCAGCAGTGCCAGATCGACCGGGGAGCTGTTTTTT
>NA|TRBV11-2|TRBJ2-5|NA
CASSPRGETQYF
TGTGCCAGCAGCCCTAGGGGCGAGACCCAGTACTTC
>NA|TRBV7-9|TRBJ1-1|NA
CASSLTQGAGDTEAFF
TGTGCCAGCAGCTTAACACAGGGTGCAGGGGACACTGAAGCTTTCTTT
>TRBD1|TRBV18|TRBJ1-1|NA
CASSPRQGATEAFF
TGTGCCAGCTCACCTCGACAGGGGGCGACTGAAGCTTTCTTT
>TRBD1|TRBV6-5|TRBJ2-7|NA
CASFGIGTGDYEQYF
TGTGCCAGCTTCGGGATTGGGACAGGGGACTACGAGCAGTACTTC
>TRBD1|TRBV7-9|TRBJ1-5|once
CASSLTGQINQPQHF
TGTGCCAGCAGCCTAACGGGACAGATCAATCAGCCCCAGCATTTT
>NA|TRBV29-1|TRBJ1-2|NA
CSVHPPLWQGAYGYTF
TGCAGCGTCCACCCCCCCTTATGGCAGGGTGCCTATGGCTACACCTTC
>NA|TRBV5-1|TRBJ1-1|NA
CASSLSGKYNTEAFF
TGCGCCAGCAGCTTGTCCGGGAAATATAACACTGAAGCTTTCTTT
>NA|TRBV27|TRBJ2-2|NA
CASSHIPGELFF
TGTGCCAGCAGTCACATCCCCGGGGAGCTGTTTTTT
>TRBD2|TRBV4-1|TRBJ2-1|NA
CASSQGLAGASDEQFF
TGCGCCAGCAGCCAAGGACTAGCGGGAGCGAGCGATGAGCAGTTCTTC
>TRBD2|TRBV3-1/TRBV3-2|TRBJ2-6|NA
CASRTSGTPGANVLTF
TGTGCCAGCAGGACTAGCGGGACTCCTGGGGCCAACGTCCTGACTTTC
>NA|TRBV7-9|TRBJ1-6|NA
CASSFSYNSPLHF
TGTGCCAGCAGCTTTAGTTATAATTCACCCCTCCACTTT
>NA|TRBV2|TRBJ1-3|once
CASSLNREGSGNTIYF
TGTGCCAGCTCCCTTAACAGGGAGGGATCTGGAAACACCATATATTTT
>TRBD1|TRBV6-5|TRBJ2-7|NA
CASSWDRDEQYF
TGTGCCAGCAGTTGGGACAGGGACGAGCAGTACTTC
>NA|TRBV28|TRBJ1-3|NA
CASLLGPSSGNTIYF
TGTGCCAGCTTGCTGGGCCCCAGCTCTGGAAACACCATATATTTT
>TRBD1|TRBV19|TRBJ1-5|NA
CASIRTGGSNQPQHF
TGTGCCAGTATCCGCACAGGGGGTAGCAATCAGCCCCAGCATTTT
>TRBD2|TRBV7-2|TRBJ2-5|NA
CASSKAGAGETQYF
TGTGCCAGCAGCAAAGCGGGAGCTGGAGAGACCCAGTACTTC
>NA|TRBV6-5|TRBJ1-1|NA
CASSYTAYPLNTEAFF
TGTGCCAGCAGTTACACAGCATACCCATTGAACACTGAAGCTTTCTTT
>TRBD1|TRBV14|TRBJ2-1|NA
CASSQKTGPTFREQFF
TGTGCCAGCAGCCAAAAGACAGGGCCCACCTTCAGGGAGCAGTTCTTC
>TRBD2|TRBV9|TRBJ2-2|NA
CASSAAGGPGELFF
TGTGCCAGCAGCGCAGCGGGAGGGCCCGGGGAGCTGTTTTTT
>TRBD2|TRBV7-6|TRBJ2-5|NA
CASSLISGTSGRALETQYF
TGTGCCAGCAGCTTAATATCAGGGACTAGCGGGAGGGCCTTAGAGACCCAGTACTTC